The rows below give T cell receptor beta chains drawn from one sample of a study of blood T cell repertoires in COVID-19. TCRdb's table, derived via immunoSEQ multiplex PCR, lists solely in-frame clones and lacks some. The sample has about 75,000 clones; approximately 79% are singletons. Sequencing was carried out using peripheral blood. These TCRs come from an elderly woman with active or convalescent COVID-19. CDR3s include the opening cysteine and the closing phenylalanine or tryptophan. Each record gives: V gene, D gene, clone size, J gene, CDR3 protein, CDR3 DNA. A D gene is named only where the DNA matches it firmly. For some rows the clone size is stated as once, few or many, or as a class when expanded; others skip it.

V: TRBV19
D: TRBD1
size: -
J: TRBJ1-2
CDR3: CASSARTGGSYGYTF
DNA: TGTGCCAGTAGTGCTAGAACAGGGGGTTCCTATGGCTACACCTTC

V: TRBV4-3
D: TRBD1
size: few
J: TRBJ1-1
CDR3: CASSQDSQGLNTEAFF
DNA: TGCGCCAGCAGCCAAGACTCACAGGGGCTGAACACTGAAGCTTTCTTT

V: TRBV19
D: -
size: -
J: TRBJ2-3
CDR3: CASSIDLRGSSQYF
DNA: TGTGCCAGTAGTATAGACCTCAGGGGTTCCTCGCAGTATTTT

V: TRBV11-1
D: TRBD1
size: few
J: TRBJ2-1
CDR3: CASSLGQEYNEQFF
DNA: TGTGCCAGCAGCCTCGGACAGGAGTACAATGAGCAGTTCTTC

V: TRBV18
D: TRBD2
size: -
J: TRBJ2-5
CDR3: CASSPARTSGSQETQYF
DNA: TGTGCCAGCTCACCGGCGAGGACTAGCGGGAGCCAAGAGACCCAGTACTTC

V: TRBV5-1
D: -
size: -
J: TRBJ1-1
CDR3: CASSLQGMNTEAFF
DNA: TGCGCCAGCAGCTTGCAGGGGATGAACACTGAAGCTTTCTTT

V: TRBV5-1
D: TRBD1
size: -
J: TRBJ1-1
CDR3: CASSRTGDLNTEAFF
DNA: TGCGCCAGCAGCAGGACAGGGGATCTGAACACTGAAGCTTTCTTT

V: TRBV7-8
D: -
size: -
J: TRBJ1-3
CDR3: CASSLASFVGSPGNTIYF
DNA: TGTGCCAGCAGCTTAGCGAGTTTCGTAGGGAGCCCTGGAAACACCATATATTTT

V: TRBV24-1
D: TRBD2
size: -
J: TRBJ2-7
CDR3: CATSDNLAGDRSYEQYF
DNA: TGTGCCACCAGTGACAATTTGGCGGGGGACCGATCCTACGAGCAGTACTTC

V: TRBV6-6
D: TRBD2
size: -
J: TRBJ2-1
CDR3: CASSYSLAGGNNEQFF
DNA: TGTGCCAGCAGTTACTCACTAGCGGGAGGCAACAATGAGCAGTTCTTC

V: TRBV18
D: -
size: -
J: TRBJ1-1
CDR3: CASSPSIMNTEAFF
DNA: TGTGCCAGCTCACCATCCATCATGAACACTGAAGCTTTCTTT

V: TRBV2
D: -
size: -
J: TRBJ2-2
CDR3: CASRHQRAVNTGELFF
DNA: TGTGCCAGCAGACACCAGCGGGCGGTGAACACCGGGGAGCTGTTTTTT

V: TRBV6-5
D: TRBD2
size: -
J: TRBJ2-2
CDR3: CASSFVSGGAAGELFF
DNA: TGTGCCAGCAGTTTTGTTAGCGGGGGCGCGGCCGGGGAGCTGTTTTTT

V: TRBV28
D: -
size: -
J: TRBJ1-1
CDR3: CASSFLRASAAFF
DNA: TGTGCCAGCAGTTTTTTGCGGGCGTCGGCCGCTTTCTTT

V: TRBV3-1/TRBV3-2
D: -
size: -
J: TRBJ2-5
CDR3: CASSQDPGIPETQYF
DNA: TGTGCCAGCAGCCAAGATCCGGGGATCCCAGAGACCCAGTACTTC

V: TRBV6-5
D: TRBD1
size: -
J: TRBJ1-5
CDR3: CASRRQGSNQPQHF
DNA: TGTGCCAGCAGGAGACAGGGAAGCAATCAGCCCCAGCATTTT

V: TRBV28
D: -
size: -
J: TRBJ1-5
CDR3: CASSLTAWGNQPQHF
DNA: TGTGCCAGCAGTCTGACAGCTTGGGGCAATCAGCCCCAGCATTTT

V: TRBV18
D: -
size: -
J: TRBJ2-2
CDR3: CASSPSRGFGELFF
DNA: TGTGCCAGCTCACCAAGTAGGGGATTCGGGGAGCTGTTTTTT

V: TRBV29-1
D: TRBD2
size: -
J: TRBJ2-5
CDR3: CSGAISASGVTQYF
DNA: TGCAGCGGCGCCATCTCGGCTAGCGGAGTCACCCAGTACTTC

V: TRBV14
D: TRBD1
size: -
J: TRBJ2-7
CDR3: CASSQPTGQGAYEQYF
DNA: TGTGCCAGCAGCCAACCGACGGGACAGGGGGCTTACGAGCAGTACTTC

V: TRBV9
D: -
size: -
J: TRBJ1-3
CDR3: CASSAGTTKSGNTIYF
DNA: TGTGCCAGCAGCGCCGGGACAACCAAATCTGGAAACACCATATATTTT

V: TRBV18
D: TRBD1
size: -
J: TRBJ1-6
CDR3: CASSPDRESPLHF
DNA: TGTGCCAGCTCCCCCGACAGGGAATCACCCCTCCACTTT